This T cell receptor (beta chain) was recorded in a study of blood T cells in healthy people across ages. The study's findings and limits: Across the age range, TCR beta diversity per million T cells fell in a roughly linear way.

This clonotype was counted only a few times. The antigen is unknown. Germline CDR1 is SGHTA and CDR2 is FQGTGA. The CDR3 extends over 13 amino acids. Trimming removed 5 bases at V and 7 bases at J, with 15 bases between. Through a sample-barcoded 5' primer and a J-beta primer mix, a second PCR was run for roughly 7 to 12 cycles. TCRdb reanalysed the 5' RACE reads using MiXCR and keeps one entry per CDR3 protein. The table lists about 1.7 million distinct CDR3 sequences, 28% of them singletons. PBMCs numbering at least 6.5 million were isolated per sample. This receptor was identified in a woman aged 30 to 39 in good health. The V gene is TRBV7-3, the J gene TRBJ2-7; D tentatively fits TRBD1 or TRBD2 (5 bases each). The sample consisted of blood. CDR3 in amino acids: CASSPRDPREQYF. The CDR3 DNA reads TGTGCCAGCAGCCCCCGGGACCCGAGGGAGCAGTACTTC.